This section outlines one T cell receptor (beta chain) sequence together with its context. V lost 4 bases and J lost 1, with 11 bases in between. Germline-derived CDR1 and CDR2 are SGHRS and YFSETQ. The CDR3 extends over 14 amino acids. Produced via immunoSEQ multiplex PCR; TCRdb's table is partial and in-frame only. The data show nearly 350,000 clones, with more than 75% seen just once and over 6% held by the top ten. The source of the sample is a study of blood T cell repertoires in COVID-19. The wider study: Acute-phase and convalescent COVID-19 samples originated in the United States, Italy and Spain.

Seattle cases were enrolled at active infection and followed longitudinally. This TCR was recovered from a woman aged 45-65 years with COVID-19, enrolled during active disease. Source material: peripheral blood. The V and J genes are TRBV5-1 and TRBJ2-5; D is uncertain. CDR3 nucleotide sequence: TGCGCCAGCAGCCTTACAGCTTCCCAAGAGACCCAGTACTTC. Protein product: CASSLTASQETQYF. The full variable domain, with the rest looked up from reference TRBV5-1 and TRBJ2-5, is KAGVTQTPRYLIKTRGQQVTLSCSPISGHRSVSWYQQTPGQGLQFLFEYFSETQRNKGNFPGRFSGRQFSNSRSEMNVSTLELGDSALYLCASSLTASQETQYFGPGTRLLVL.